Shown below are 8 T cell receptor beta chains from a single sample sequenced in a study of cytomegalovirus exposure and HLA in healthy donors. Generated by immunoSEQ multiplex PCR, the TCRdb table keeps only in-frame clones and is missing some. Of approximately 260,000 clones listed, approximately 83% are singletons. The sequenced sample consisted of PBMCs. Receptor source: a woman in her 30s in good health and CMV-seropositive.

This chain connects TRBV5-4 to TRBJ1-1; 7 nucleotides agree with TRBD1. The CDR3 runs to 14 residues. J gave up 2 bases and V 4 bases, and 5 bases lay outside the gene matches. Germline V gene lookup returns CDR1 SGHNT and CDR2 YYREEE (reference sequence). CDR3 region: CASSPRQGNTEAFF. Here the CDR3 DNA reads TGTGCCAGCAGCCCAAGACAGGGCAACACTGAAGCTTTCTTT.

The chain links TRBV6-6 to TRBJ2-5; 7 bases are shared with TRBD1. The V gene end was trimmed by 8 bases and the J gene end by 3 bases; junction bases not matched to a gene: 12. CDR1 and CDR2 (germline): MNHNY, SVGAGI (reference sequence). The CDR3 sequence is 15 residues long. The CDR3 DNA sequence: TGTGCCAGCGGCAGACGAGGGACAGTGGAAGAGACCCAGTACTTC. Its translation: CASGRRGTVEETQYF.

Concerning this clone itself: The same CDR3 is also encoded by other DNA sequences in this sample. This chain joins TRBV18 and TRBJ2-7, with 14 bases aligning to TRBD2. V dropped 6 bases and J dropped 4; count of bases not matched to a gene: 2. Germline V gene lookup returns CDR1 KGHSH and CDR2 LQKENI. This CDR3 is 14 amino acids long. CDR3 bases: TGTGCCAGCTCGGGACTAGCGGGAGCTTACGAGCAGTACTTC. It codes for CASSGLAGAYEQYF.

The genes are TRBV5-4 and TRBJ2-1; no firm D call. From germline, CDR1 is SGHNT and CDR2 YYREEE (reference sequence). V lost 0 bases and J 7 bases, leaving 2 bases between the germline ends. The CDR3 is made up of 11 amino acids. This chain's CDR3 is CASSLANEQFF. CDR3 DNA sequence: TGTGCCAGCAGCTTGGCGAATGAGCAGTTCTTC.

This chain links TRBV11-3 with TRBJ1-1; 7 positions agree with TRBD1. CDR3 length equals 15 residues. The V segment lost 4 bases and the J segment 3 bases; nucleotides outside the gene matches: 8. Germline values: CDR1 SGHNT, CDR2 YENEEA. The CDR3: CASSSVTGADTEAFF. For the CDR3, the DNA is TGTGCCAGCAGCTCCGTCACAGGGGCCGACACTGAAGCTTTCTTT. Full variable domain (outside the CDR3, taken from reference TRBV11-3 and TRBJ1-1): EAGVVQSPRYKIIEKKQPVAFWCNPISGHNTLYWYLQNLGQGPELLIRYENEEAVDDSQLPKDRFSAERLKGVDSTLKIQPAELGDSAVYLCASSSVTGADTEAFFGQGTRLTVV.

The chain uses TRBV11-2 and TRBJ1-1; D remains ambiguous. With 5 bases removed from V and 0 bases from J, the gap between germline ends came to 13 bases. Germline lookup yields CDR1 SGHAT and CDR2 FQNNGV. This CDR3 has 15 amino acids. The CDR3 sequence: CASSPFYTVNTEAFF. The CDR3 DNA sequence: TGTGCCAGCAGCCCCTTCTATACAGTGAACACTGAAGCTTTCTTT.

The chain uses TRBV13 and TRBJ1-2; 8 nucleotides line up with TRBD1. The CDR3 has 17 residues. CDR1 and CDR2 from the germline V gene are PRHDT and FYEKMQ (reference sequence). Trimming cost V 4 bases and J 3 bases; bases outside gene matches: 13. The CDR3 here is CASSSLDRGKEDYGYTF. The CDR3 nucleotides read TGTGCCAGCAGCTCTCTCGACAGGGGAAAAGAAGACTATGGCTACACCTTC.

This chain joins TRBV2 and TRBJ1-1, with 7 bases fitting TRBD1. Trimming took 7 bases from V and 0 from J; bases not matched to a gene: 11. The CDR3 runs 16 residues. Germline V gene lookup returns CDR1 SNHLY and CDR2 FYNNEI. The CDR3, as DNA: TGTGCCAGCATTTGGGACAGCTCTTACATGAACACTGAAGCTTTCTTT. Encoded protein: CASIWDSSYMNTEAFF.